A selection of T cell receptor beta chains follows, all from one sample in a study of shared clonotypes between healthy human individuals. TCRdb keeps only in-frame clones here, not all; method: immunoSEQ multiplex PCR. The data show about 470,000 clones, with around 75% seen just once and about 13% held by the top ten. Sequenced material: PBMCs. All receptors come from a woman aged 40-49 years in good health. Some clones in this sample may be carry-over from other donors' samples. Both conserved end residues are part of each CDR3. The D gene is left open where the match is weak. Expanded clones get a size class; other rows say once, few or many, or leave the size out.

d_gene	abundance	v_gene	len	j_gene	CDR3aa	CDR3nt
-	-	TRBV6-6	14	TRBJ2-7	CASSYSTLVKEQYF	TGTGCCAGCAGTTACTCGACGCTAGTTAAAGAGCAGTACTTC
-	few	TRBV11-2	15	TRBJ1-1	CASSSDGQYNTEAFF	TGTGCCAGCAGCTCAGATGGACAGTACAACACTGAAGCTTTCTTT
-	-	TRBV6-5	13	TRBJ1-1	CASSYIVNTEAFF	TGTGCCAGCAGTTACATCGTGAACACTGAAGCTTTCTTT
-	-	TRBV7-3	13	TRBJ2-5	CASSSGPRETQYF	TGTGCCAGCAGCTCGGGACCTCGAGAGACCCAGTACTTC
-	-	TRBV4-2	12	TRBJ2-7	CASSQDYYEQYF	TGTGCCAGCAGCCAAGACTACTACGAGCAGTACTTC
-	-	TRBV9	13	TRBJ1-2	CASNRPGDYGYTF	TGTGCCAGCAACCGACCAGGGGATTATGGCTACACCTTC
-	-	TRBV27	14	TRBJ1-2	CASSPAGGARGYTF	TGTGCCAGCAGTCCCGCTGGGGGGGCGCGGGGCTACACCTTC
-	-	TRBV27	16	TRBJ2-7	CASTLIPRDTHYEQYF	TGTGCCAGCACCTTGATCCCGAGGGACACCCACTACGAGCAGTACTTC
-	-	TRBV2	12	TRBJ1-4	CASSQVNEKLFF	TGTGCCAGCAGTCAGGTCAACGAAAAACTGTTTTTT
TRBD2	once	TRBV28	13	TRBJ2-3	CASISAGTSWSYF	TGTGCCAGCATTTCGGCGGGGACTAGCTGGTCGTATTTT
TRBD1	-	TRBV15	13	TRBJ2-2	CATSRDRGGSMFF	TGTGCCACCAGCCGGGACAGGGGCGGCTCGATGTTTTTT
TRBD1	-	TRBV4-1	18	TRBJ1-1	CASSQVHQQGTGNTEAFF	TGCGCCAGCAGCCAAGTCCACCAACAGGGGACGGGAAACACTGAAGCTTTCTTT
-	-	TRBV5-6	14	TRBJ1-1	CASSLGSRGTEAFF	TGTGCCAGCAGCCTAGGCTCCAGGGGCACTGAAGCTTTCTTT
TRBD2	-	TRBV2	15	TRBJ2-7	CASRETGLALYEQYF	TGTGCCAGTAGAGAGACGGGACTAGCCCTATACGAGCAGTACTTC
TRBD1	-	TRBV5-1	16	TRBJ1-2	CASSLGPDRGRRGYTF	TGCGCCAGCAGCTTGGGCCCCGACAGGGGGAGACGTGGCTACACCTTC
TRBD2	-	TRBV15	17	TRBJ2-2	CATSKGLAGGATGELFF	TGTGCCACCAGCAAGGGACTAGCGGGAGGGGCCACCGGGGAGCTGTTTTTT
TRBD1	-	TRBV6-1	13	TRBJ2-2	CASSWTGPGELFF	TGTGCCAGCAGTTGGACAGGGCCCGGGGAGCTGTTTTTT
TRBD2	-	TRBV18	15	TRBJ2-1	CASSPVPSGINEQFF	TGTGCCAGCTCACCAGTTCCTAGCGGGATCAATGAGCAGTTCTTC
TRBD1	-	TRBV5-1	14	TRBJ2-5	CASSRDRGLETQYF	TGCGCCAGCAGCCGGGACAGGGGGTTGGAGACCCAGTACTTC
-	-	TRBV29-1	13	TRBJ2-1	CSVEIGGGVEQFF	TGCAGCGTTGAGATAGGCGGAGGGGTCGAGCAGTTCTTC
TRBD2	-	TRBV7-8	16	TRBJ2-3	CASSFPASGWTDTQYF	TGTGCCAGCAGCTTCCCGGCTAGCGGGTGGACAGATACGCAGTATTTT
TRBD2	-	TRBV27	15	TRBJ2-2	CASRDPLAGPGELFF	TGTGCCAGCAGGGACCCCCTAGCGGGACCCGGGGAGCTGTTTTTT
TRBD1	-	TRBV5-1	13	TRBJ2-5	CASSSGTEETQYF	TGCGCCAGCAGCTCAGGGACAGAAGAGACCCAGTACTTC
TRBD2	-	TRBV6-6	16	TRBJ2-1	CASRKISGRADNEQFF	TGTGCCAGCAGGAAGATAAGCGGGAGGGCCGACAATGAGCAGTTCTTC
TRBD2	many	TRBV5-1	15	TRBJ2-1	CASSLEGLARNEQFF	TGCGCCAGCAGCTTGGAGGGACTAGCGAGGAATGAGCAGTTCTTC
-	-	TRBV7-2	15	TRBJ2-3	CASSRGSGGTDTQYF	TGTGCCAGCAGCCGCGGGTCCGGGGGCACAGATACGCAGTATTTT
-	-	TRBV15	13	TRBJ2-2	CATSWGDTGELFF	TGTGCCACCAGCTGGGGGGACACCGGGGAGCTGTTTTTT
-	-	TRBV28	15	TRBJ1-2	CASSFTPARGYGYTF	TGTGCCAGCAGTTTCACACCCGCGAGGGGGTATGGCTACACCTTC
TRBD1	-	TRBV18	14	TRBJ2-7	CASSPGTAGYEQYF	TGTGCCAGCTCGCCCGGGACAGCCGGCTACGAGCAGTACTTC
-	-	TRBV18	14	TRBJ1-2	CASSPSQLEYGYTF	TGTGCCAGCTCACCAAGCCAACTGGAATATGGCTACACCTTC
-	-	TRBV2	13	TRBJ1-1	CASSPDTGTEAFF	TGTGCCAGCAGTCCGGACACGGGGACCGAAGCTTTCTTT
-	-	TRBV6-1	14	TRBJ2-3	CASSEAVNADTQYF	TGTGCCAGCAGTGAAGCAGTTAACGCAGATACGCAGTATTTT
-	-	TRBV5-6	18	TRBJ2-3	CASSRWHRGRSFTDTQYF	TGTGCCAGCAGCCGATGGCACCGGGGGCGGAGCTTCACAGATACGCAGTATTTT
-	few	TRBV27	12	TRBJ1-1	CASSPQGGEAFF	TGTGCCAGCAGTCCACAGGGAGGCGAAGCTTTCTTT
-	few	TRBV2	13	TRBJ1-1	CASSSQGMTEAFF	TGTGCCAGCAGTTCCCAGGGGATGACTGAAGCTTTCTTT
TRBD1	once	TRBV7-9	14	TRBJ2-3	CASSFGTGTDTQYF	TGTGCCAGCAGCTTCGGGACAGGCACAGATACGCAGTATTTT
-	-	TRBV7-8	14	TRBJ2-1	CASSLESTYNEQFF	TGTGCCAGCAGCTTAGAATCGACCTACAATGAGCAGTTCTTC